This T cell receptor (beta chain) was documented in a study of cytomegalovirus exposure and HLA in healthy donors. Study background: The approximately 670 first-cohort repertoires and the roughly 130 validation repertoires shared the same platform, a later analysis reported. Overall study findings and caveats: Reportedly, diagnosis of cytomegalovirus status by the classifier showed high specificity and sensitivity.

The CDR3 loop spans 15 amino acids. The junction had 0 bases not matched to a gene; V was cut back by 2 bases and J by 0 bases. The germline CDR1 and CDR2 sequences are SNHLY and FYNNEI. Some clones are missing from TCRdb's copy, which holds only in-frame ones; the method was immunoSEQ multiplex PCR. The data contain around 150,000 clones, approximately 89% of them singletons. Concerning this clone: Its antigen remains unidentified. A much more abundant neighbour one base away suggests this may be a read error.

The chain couples TRBV2 to TRBJ2-3, with TRBD2 identical over 9 bases. The sequencing sample was made of PBMCs. This sequence was found in a man in his late teens or twenties in good health and CMV-seropositive. The CDR3 loop is CASSETSGSTDTQYF. The CDR3 DNA reads as TGTGCCAGCAGTGAAACTAGCGGGAGCACAGATACGCAGTATTTT.